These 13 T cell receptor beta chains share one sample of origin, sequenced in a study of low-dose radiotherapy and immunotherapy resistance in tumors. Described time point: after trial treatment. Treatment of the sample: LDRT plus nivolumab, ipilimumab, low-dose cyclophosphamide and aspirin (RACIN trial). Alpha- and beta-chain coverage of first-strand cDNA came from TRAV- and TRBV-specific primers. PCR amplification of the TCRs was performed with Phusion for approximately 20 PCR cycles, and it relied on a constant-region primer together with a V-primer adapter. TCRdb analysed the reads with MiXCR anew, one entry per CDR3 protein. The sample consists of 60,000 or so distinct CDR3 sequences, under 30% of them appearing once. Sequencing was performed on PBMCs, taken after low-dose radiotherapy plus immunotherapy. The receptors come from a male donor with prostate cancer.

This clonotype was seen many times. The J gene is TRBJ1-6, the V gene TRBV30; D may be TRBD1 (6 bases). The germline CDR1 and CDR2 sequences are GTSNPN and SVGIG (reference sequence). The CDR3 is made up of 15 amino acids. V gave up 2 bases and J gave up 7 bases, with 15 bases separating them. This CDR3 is CAWSPGGHRNSPLHF. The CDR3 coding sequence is TGTGCCTGGAGTCCCGGGGGCCATCGGAATTCACCCCTCCACTTT. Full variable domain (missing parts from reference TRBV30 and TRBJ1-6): SQTIHQWPATLVQPVGSPLSLECTVEGTSNPNLYWYRQAAGRGLQLLFYSVGIGQISSEVPQNLSASRPQDRQFILSSKKLLLSDSGFYLCAWSPGGHRNSPLHFGNGTRLTVT.

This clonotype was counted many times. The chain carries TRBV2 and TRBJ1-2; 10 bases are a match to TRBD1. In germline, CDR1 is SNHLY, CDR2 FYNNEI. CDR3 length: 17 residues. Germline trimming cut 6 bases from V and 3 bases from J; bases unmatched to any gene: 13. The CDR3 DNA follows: TGTGCCAGCAGCGAGCTAGGGGACAGGGGACAACACTATGGCTACACCTTC. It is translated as CASSELGDRGQHYGYTF. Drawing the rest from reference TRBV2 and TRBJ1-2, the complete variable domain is EPEVTQTPSHQVTQMGQEVILRCVPISNHLYFYWYRQILGQKVEFLVSFYNNEISEKSEIFDDQFSVERPDGSNFTLKIRSTKLEDSAMYFCASSELGDRGQHYGYTFGSGTRLTVV.

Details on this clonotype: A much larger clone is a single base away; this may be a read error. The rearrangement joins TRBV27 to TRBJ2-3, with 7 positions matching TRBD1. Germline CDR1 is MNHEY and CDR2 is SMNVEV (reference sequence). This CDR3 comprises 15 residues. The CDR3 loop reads CASNLGIDRVATQYF. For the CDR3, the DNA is TGTGCCAGCAATTTAGGGATCGACAGGGTCGCTACGCAGTATTTT.

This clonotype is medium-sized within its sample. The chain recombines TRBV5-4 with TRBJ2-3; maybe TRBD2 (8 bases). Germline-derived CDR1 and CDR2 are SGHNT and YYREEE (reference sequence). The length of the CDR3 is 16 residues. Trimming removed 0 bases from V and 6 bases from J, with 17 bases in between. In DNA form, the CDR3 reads TGTGCCAGCAGCTTGGACCCGGGACAGCGGGGGGATACGCAGTATTTT. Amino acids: CASSLDPGQRGDTQYF.

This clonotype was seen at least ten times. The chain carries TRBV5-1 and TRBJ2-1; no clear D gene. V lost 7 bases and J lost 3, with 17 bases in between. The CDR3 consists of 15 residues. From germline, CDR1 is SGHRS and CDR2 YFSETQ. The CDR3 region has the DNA TGCGCCAGCCGCGTTATGACGGATCTCTACAATGAGCAGTTCTTC. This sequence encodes CASRVMTDLYNEQFF.

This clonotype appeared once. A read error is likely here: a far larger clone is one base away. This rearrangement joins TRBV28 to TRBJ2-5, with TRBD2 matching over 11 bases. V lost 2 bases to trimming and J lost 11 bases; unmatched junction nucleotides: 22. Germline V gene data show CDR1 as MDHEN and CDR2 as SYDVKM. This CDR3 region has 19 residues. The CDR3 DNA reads TGTGCCAGCAGTTTAAGGGGACCGGGGACTAGCGGCCTATACAATGAGCAGTACTTC. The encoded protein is CASSLRGPGTSGLYNEQYF.

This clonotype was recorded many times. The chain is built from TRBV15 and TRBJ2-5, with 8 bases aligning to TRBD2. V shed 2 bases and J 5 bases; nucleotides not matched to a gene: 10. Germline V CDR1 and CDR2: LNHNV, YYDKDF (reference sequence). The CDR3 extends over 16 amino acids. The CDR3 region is CATSRPGLGIVETQYF. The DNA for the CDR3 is TGTGCCACCAGCAGACCGGGACTAGGGATCGTGGAGACCCAGTACTTC.

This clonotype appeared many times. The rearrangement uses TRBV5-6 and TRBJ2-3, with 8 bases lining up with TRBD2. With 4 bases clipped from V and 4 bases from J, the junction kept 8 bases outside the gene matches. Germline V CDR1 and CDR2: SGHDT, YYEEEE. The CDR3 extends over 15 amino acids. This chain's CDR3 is CASSLGLANSDTQYF. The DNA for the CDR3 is TGTGCCAGCAGCCTTGGACTAGCCAATTCAGATACGCAGTATTTT. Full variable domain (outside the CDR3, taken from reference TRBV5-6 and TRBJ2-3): DAGVTQSPTHLIKTRGQQVTLRCSPKSGHDTVSWYQQALGQGPQFIFQYYEEEERQRGNFPDRFSGHQFPNYSSELNVNALLLGDSALYLCASSLGLANSDTQYFGPGTRLTVL.

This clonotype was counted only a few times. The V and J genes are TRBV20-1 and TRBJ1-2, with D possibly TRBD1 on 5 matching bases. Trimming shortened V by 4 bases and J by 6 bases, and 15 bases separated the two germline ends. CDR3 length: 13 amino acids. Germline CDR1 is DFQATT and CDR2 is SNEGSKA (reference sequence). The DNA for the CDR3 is TGCAGTGCTACAGAGAGGGGCAGGGATGGCTACACCTTC. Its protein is CSATERGRDGYTF.

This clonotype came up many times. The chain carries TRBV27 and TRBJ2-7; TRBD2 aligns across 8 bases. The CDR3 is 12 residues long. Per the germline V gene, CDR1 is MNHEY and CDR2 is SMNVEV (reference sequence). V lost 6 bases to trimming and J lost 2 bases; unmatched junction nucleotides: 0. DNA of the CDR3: TGTGCCAGCAGAGCGGGAGCCTACGAGCAGTACTTC. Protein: CASRAGAYEQYF.

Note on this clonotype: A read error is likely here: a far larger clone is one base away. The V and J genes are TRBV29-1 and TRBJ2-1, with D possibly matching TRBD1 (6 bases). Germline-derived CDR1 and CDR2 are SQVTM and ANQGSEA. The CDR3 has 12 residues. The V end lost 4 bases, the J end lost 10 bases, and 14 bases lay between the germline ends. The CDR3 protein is CSVARTDYEQFF. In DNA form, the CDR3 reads TGCAGCGTTGCTCGGACAGACTACGAGCAGTTCTTC.

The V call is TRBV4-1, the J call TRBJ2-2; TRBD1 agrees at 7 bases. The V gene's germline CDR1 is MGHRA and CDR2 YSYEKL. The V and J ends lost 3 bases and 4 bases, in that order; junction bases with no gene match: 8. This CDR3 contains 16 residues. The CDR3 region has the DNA TGCGCCAGCAGCCAGGGACAGACTCGACTCACCGGGGAGCTGTTTTTT. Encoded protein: CASSQGQTRLTGELFF.

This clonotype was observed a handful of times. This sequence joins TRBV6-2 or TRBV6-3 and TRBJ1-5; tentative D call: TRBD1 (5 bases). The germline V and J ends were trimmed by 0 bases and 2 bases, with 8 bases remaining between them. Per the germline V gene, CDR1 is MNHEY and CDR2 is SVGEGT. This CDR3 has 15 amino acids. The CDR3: CASSYSGHRNQPQHF. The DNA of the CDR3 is TGTGCCAGCAGTTACTCGGGGCACCGCAATCAGCCCCAGCATTTT.